This entry describes one TCR beta chain. Its antigen is unknown. This specimen belongs to a study of neoadjuvant anti-PD-1 for oral cavity cancer. Study at large: Nivolumab at 3 mg/kg was mostly given biweekly, three to four doses, pre-surgery. Around day 43, patients without progression received a fourth nivolumab dose before surgery.

The CDR3 sequence is 14 residues long. Germline V CDR1 and CDR2: LNHDA, SQIVND (reference sequence). Trimming removed 3 bases from V and 5 bases from J, with 10 bases in between. Study-level points and caveats: Treg/Th17 ratio rose with pretreatment blood and fell with post-treatment tumor TCRbeta clonality.

Time point here: after neoadjuvant nivolumab, at surgical resection. Some clones are missing from TCRdb's copy, which holds only in-frame ones; the method was immunoSEQ multiplex PCR. The sample yields roughly 68,000 clones, approximately 87% seen once. This chain joins TRBV19 and TRBJ2-2; the D gene is possibly TRBD1 (6 bases). The sequence was obtained from a person aged 35-80 years with oral cavity squamous cell carcinoma. Material: PBMCs, obtained after nivolumab (anti-PD-1) treatment. The CDR3 bases are TGTGCCAGTAGTATCGACAGGCAAACCGGGGAGCTGTTTTTT. Protein product: CASSIDRQTGELFF.